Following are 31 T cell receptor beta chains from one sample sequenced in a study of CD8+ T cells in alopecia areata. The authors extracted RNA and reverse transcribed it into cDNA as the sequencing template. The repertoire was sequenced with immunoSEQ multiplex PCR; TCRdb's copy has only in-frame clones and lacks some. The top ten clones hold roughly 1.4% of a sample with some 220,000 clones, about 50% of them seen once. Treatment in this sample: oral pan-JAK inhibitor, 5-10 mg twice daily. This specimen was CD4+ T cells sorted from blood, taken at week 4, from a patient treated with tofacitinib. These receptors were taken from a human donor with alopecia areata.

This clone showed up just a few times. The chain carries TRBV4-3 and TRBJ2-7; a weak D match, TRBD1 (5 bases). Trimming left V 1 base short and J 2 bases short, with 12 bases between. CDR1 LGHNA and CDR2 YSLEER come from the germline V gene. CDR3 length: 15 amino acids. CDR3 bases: TGCGCCAGCAGCCAAGCCCAGGGTAAGACCTACGAGCAGTACTTC. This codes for CASSQAQGKTYEQYF.

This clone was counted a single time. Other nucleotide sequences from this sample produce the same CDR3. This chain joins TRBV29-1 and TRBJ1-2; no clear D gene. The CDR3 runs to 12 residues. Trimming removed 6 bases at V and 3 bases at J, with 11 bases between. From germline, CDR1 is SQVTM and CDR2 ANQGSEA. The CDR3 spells CSVGRRDYGYTF. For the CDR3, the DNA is TGCAGCGTAGGCCGACGGGACTATGGCTACACCTTC.

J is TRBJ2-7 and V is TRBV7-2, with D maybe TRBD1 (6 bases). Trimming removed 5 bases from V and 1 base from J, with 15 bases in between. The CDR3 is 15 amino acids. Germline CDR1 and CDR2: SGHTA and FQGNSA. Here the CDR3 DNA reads TGTGCCAGCAGCCTTACTGGGGGCCCTTCCTACGAGCAGTACTTC. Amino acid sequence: CASSLTGGPSYEQYF.

CDR3 bases: TGTGCCAGCAGCTCCTCTAGCGGGGCCTACGAGCAGTACTTC. It translates to CASSSSSGAYEQYF. The genes are TRBV11-1 and TRBJ2-7; 9 bases align to TRBD2. The CDR3 extends over 14 amino acids. With 4 bases clipped from V and 2 bases from J, the junction kept 3 bases outside the gene matches. Germline V gene lookup returns CDR1 SGHAT and CDR2 FQDESV (reference sequence).

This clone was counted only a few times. The CDR3 loop is CASSAGIRGRDQPQHF. CDR3 DNA sequence: TGTGCCAGCAGCGCTGGAATCAGGGGAAGAGATCAGCCCCAGCATTTT. The chain couples TRBV7-9 to TRBJ1-5; possibly TRBD1 for D (6 bases). Germline-derived CDR1 and CDR2 are SEHNR and FQNEAQ (reference sequence). The CDR3 runs to 16 residues. V dropped 5 bases and J dropped 5 bases, with 19 bases sitting between them.

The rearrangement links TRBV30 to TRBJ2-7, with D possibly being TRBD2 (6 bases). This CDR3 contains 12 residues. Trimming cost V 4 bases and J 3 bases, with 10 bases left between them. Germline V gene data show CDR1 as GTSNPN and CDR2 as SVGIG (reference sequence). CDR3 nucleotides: TGTGCCTGGAAACGGGGGAACTACGAGCAGTACTTC. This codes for CAWKRGNYEQYF.

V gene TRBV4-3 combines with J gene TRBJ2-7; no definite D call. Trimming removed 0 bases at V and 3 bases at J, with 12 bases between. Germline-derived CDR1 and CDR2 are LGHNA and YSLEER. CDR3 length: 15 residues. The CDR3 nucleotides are TGCGCCAGCAGCCAAGAGACTCAAATAGTCTACGAGCAGTACTTC. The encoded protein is CASSQETQIVYEQYF.

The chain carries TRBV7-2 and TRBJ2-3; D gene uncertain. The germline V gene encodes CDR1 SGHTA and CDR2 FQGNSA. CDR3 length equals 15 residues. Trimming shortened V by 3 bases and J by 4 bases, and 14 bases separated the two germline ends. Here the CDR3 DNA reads TGTGCCAGCAGCTTGGATGGCAGAGACGCAGATACGCAGTATTTT. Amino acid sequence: CASSLDGRDADTQYF.

In DNA form, the CDR3 reads TGTGCCTGGACAGGGGGGCCAGATACGCAGTATTTT. Protein product: CAWTGGPDTQYF. The rearrangement uses TRBV30 and TRBJ2-3; tentative D call: TRBD1 (7 bases). The V end lost 4 bases, the J end lost 4 bases, and 9 bases lay between the germline ends. The germline V gene has CDR1 GTSNPN and CDR2 SVGIG (reference sequence). CDR3 size: 12 residues.

The CDR3 here is CASSLEGRSYNEQFF. The DNA for the CDR3 is TGTGCCAGCAGCTTGGAGGGTCGCTCCTACAATGAGCAGTTCTTC. The chain carries TRBV5-4 and TRBJ2-1, with D unclear. The CDR3 is made up of 15 amino acids. The V end was cut by 0 bases, the J end by 0 bases, with 7 bases between. Germline CDR1 reads SGHNT; CDR2 reads YYREEE (reference sequence).

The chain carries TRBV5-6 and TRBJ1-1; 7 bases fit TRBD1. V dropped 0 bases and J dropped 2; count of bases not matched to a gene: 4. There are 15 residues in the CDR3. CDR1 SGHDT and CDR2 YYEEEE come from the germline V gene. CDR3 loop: CASSLGDRLNTEAFF. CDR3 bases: TGTGCCAGCAGCTTGGGGGACAGACTCAACACTGAAGCTTTCTTT.

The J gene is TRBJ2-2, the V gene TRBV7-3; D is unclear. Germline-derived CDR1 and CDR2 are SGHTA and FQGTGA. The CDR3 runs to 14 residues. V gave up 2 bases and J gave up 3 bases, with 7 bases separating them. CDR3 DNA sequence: TGTGCCAGCAGCTTAGTACACGACACCGGGGAGCTGTTTTTT. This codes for CASSLVHDTGELFF. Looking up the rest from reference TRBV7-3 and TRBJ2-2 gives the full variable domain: GAGVSQTPSNKVTEKGKYVELRCDPISGHTALYWYRQSLGQGPEFLIYFQGTGAADDSGLPNDRFFAVRPEGSVSTLKIQRTERGDSAVYLCASSLVHDTGELFFGEGSRLTVL.

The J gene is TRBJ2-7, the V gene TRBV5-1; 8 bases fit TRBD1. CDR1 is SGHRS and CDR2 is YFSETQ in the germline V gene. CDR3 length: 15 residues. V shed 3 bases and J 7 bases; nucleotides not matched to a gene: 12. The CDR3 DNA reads TGCGCCAGCAGCTCTGGAACCGGGACAGGTTATGAGCAGTACTTC. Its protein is CASSSGTGTGYEQYF.

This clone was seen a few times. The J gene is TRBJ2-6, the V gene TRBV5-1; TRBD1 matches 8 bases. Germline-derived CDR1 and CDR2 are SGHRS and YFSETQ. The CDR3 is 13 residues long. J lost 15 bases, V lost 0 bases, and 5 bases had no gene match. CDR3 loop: CASSLEGQGALTF. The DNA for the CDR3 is TGCGCCAGCAGCTTGGAAGGCCAGGGGGCCCTGACTTTC.

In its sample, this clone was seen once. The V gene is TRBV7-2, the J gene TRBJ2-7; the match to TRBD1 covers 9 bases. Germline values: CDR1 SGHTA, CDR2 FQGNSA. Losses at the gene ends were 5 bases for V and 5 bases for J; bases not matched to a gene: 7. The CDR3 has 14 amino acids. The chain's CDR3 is CASSPGQGSNEQYF. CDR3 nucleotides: TGTGCCAGCAGCCCGGGACAGGGTAGTAACGAGCAGTACTTC.

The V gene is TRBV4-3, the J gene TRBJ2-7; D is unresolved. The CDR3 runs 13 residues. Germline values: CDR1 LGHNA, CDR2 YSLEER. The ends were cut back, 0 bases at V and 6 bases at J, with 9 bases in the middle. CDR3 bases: TGCGCCAGCAGCCAAGATGGGCGGTCCGAGCAGTACTTC. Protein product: CASSQDGRSEQYF.

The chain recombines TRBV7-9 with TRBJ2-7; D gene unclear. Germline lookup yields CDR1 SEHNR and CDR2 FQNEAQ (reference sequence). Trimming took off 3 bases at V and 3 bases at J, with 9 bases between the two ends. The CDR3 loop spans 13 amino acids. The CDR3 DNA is TGTGCCAGCAGCTTTGCAGATAACTACGAGCAGTACTTC. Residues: CASSFADNYEQYF.

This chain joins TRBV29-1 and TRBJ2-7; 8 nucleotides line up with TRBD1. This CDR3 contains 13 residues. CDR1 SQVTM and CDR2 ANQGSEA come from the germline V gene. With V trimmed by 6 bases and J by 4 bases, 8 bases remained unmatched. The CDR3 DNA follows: TGCAGCGTCCTGACAGGGGCCGAGTACGAGCAGTACTTC. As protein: CSVLTGAEYEQYF.

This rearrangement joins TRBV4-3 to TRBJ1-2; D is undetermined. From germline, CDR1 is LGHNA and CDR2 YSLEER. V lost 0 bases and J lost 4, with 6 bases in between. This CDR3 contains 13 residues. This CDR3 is CASSQENFYGYTF. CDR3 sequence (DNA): TGCGCCAGCAGCCAAGAGAATTTCTATGGCTACACCTTC.

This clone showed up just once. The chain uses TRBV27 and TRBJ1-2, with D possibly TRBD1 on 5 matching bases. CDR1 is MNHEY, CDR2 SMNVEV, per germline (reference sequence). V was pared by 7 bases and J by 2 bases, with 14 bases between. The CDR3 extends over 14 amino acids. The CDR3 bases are TGTGCCAGCACGAGGGGATTAGGGAACTATGGCTACACCTTC. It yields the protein CASTRGLGNYGYTF.

The CDR3 DNA sequence: TGCAGCGGGACAGACAACTATGGCTACACCTTC. It codes for CSGTDNYGYTF. This chain uses TRBV29-1 with TRBJ1-2; the D gene is possibly TRBD1 (6 bases). The CDR3 loop spans 11 amino acids. V lost 7 bases and J 2 bases, leaving 8 bases between the germline ends. Germline V gene lookup returns CDR1 SQVTM and CDR2 ANQGSEA.

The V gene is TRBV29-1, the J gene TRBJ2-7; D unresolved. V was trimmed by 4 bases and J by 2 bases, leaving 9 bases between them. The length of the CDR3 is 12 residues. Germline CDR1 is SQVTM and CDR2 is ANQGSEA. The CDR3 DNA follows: TGCAGCGTTGTAACAGCAGCCTACGAGCAGTACTTC. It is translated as CSVVTAAYEQYF.

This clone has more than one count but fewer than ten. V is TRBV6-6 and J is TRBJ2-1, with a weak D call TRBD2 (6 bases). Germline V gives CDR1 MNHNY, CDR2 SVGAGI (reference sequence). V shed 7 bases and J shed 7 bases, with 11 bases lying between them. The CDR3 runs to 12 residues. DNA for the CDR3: TGTGCCAGCATGGGGGGTAAGAATGAGCAGTTCTTC. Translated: CASMGGKNEQFF.

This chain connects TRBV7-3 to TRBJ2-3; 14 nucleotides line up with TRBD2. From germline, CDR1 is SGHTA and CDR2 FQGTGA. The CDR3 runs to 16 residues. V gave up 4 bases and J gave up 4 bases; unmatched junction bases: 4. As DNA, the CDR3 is TGTGCCAGCAGCTCCGGGACTAGCGGGGGTCCAGATACGCAGTATTTT. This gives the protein CASSSGTSGGPDTQYF.

The CDR3 is CASGLDTQDTQYF. Here the CDR3 DNA reads TGTGCTAGTGGTTTGGACACGCAGGATACGCAGTATTTT. The chain uses TRBV12-5 and TRBJ2-3; D unclear. The CDR3 consists of 13 residues. Trimming stripped 1 base from V and 6 bases from J, with 8 bases between. Germline-derived CDR1 and CDR2 are LGHNT and FRNRAP.

In DNA form, the CDR3 reads TGTGCCAGCAGTACGGGGACTGCCCAAGGCCCTTATGGCTACACCTTC. This translates into CASSTGTAQGPYGYTF. The V and J genes are TRBV27 and TRBJ1-2; maybe TRBD1 (5 bases). Trimming cost V 5 bases and J 5 bases, with 21 bases left between them. CDR1 and CDR2 from the germline V gene are MNHEY and SMNVEV (reference sequence). The CDR3 spans 16 residues.

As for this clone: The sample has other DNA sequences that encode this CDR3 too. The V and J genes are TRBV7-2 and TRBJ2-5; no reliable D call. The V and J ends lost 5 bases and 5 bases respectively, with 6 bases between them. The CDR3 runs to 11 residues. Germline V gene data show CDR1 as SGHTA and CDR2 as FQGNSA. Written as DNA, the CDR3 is TGTGCCAGCAGCCCGGGTGAGACCCAGTACTTC. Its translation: CASSPGETQYF.

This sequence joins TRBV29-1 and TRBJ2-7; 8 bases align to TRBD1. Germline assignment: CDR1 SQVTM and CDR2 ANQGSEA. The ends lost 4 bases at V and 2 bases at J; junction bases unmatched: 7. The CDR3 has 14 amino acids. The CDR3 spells CSVGPQGAAYEQYF. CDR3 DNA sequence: TGCAGCGTTGGCCCCCAGGGGGCAGCCTACGAGCAGTACTTC.

The CDR3 loop reads CSVNDRASYEQYF. Here the CDR3 DNA reads TGCAGCGTAAACGACAGGGCGAGCTACGAGCAGTACTTC. V usage is TRBV29-1 and J usage is TRBJ2-7; 7 bases are a match to TRBD1. Germline values: CDR1 SQVTM, CDR2 ANQGSEA. The CDR3 loop spans 13 amino acids. With V trimmed by 6 bases and J by 3 bases, 8 bases remained unmatched.

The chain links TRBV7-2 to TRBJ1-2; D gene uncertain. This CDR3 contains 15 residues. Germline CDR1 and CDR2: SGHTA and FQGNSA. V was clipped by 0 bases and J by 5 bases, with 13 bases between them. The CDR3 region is CASSLAISETYGYTF. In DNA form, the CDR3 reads TGTGCCAGCAGCTTAGCTATCTCAGAAACTTATGGCTACACCTTC.

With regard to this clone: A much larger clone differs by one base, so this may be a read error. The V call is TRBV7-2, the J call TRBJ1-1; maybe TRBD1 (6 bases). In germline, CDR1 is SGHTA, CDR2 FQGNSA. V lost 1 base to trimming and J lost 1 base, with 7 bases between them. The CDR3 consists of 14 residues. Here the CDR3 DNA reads TGTGCCAGCAGCTTAGGGGGGCCGAACACTGAAGCTTTCTTT. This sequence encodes CASSLGGPNTEAFF.